These 21 T cell receptor beta chains were sequenced from one sample in a study of T cells after yellow fever vaccination. MiXCR was run by TCRdb on the 5' RACE reads, yielding one entry per CDR3 protein. This sample carries fewer than 450,000 distinct CDR3 sequences, approximately 4% of them seen once, and the ten largest clones take about 24%. Here the sequenced sample was PBMCs, taken 5 days after the yellow fever booster vaccination. The source of these receptors is a man between 18 and 29 years old who received the YFV17D yellow fever vaccine.

This rearrangement joins TRBV20-1 to TRBJ2-2, with 9 nucleotides matching TRBD2. Trimming removed 5 bases from V and 5 bases from J; junction bases left unmatched: 12. Germline CDR1 DFQATT, CDR2 SNEGSKA (reference sequence). The CDR3 extends over 16 amino acids. As DNA, the CDR3 is TGCAGTGCTCCCAGGGGCGGGGGGGCCGAAACCGGGGAGCTGTTTTTT. Amino acids: CSAPRGGGAETGELFF.

This clonotype was counted between two and nine times. V gene TRBV20-1 combines with J gene TRBJ1-6; no clear D. V lost 4 bases and J 8 bases, leaving 12 bases between the germline ends. This CDR3 is 13 amino acids long. The V gene's germline CDR1 is DFQATT and CDR2 SNEGSKA (reference sequence). The CDR3 loop reads CSAIGFADSPLHF. In DNA, the CDR3 is TGCAGTGCTATCGGGTTTGCGGATTCACCCCTCCACTTT.

This clonotype has just a few counts. V and J are TRBV14 and TRBJ1-3, with D uncertain. Trimming shortened V by 3 bases and J by 0 bases, and 9 bases separated the two germline ends. Germline CDR1 and CDR2: SGHDN and FVKESK. This CDR3 is 15 amino acids long. In DNA form, the CDR3 reads TGTGCCAGCAGCCACTACCGAGGCTCTGGAAACACCATATATTTT. Its translation: CASSHYRGSGNTIYF.

This clonotype was detected ten times or more. This sequence joins TRBV5-1 and TRBJ2-3; tentatively, D is TRBD2 (6 bases). Germline CDR1 and CDR2: SGHRS and YFSETQ. The CDR3 is 14 residues long. V was trimmed by 4 bases and J by 5 bases, leaving 14 bases between them. CDR3 region: CASSLGGTGDTQYF. CDR3 DNA sequence: TGCGCCAGCAGCCTGGGGGGAACGGGAGATACGCAGTATTTT.

The chain has TRBV7-2 and TRBJ2-5; 10 bases line up with TRBD2. This CDR3 comprises 15 residues. After removal of 5 bases from V and 4 bases from J, the junction contained 7 bases not matched to a gene. In germline, CDR1 is SGHTA, CDR2 FQGNSA. CDR3 nucleotides: TGTGCCAGCAGCAAGGGACTAGCGATCCGAGAGACCCAGTACTTC. Translation: CASSKGLAIRETQYF.

The chain employs TRBV12-5 and TRBJ1-5; D is possibly TRBD1 (5 bases). Deletions cut 10 bases from V and 2 bases from J, with 21 bases between. Germline-derived CDR1 and CDR2 are LGHNT and FRNRAP. This CDR3 has 16 residues. The CDR3 region has the DNA TGTGCTAATACCCCTTGGAGGGGATGCGGCAATCAGCCCCAGCATTTT. It encodes CANTPWRGCGNQPQHF.

This clonotype was recorded many times. The CDR3 nucleotides are TGTGCCATGGGGCGGGGGGCGCAGTATTTT. The encoded protein is CAMGRGAQYF. This rearrangement joins TRBV10-3 to TRBJ2-3; 8 bases line up with TRBD2. The CDR3 contains 10 residues. Germline lookup yields CDR1 ENHRY and CDR2 SYGVKD. Trimming at V came to 9 bases and at J to 10 bases, leaving 3 bases not matched to a gene.

This clonotype has at least ten counts. The V gene is TRBV5-1, the J gene TRBJ1-6; D remains ambiguous. V gave up 0 bases and J gave up 7 bases, with 8 bases separating them. Germline CDR1 reads SGHRS; CDR2 reads YFSETQ. The CDR3 has 14 residues. The DNA of the CDR3 is TGCGCCAGCAGCTTGGCACAAGGAAATTCACCCCTCCACTTT. Translation gives CASSLAQGNSPLHF. The full variable domain, rest sourced from reference TRBV5-1 and TRBJ1-6, is KAGVTQTPRYLIKTRGQQVTLSCSPISGHRSVSWYQQTPGQGLQFLFEYFSETQRNKGNFPGRFSGRQFSNSRSEMNVSTLELGDSALYLCASSLAQGNSPLHFGNGTRLTVT.

This clonotype has at least ten counts. This sequence joins TRBV5-1 and TRBJ2-5; 7 bases line up with TRBD1. The CDR3 totals 15 residues. V lost 8 bases, J lost 3 bases, and 13 bases stayed unmatched. In germline, CDR1 is SGHRS, CDR2 YFSETQ. For the CDR3, the DNA is TGCGCCAGTCGTTACCGGGGCACAGGGGAAGAGACCCAGTACTTC. It codes for CASRYRGTGEETQYF.

This chain uses TRBV11-2 with TRBJ2-5, with a possible D match to TRBD1 (5 bases). Germline V gene lookup returns CDR1 SGHAT and CDR2 FQNNGV. This CDR3 contains 12 residues. V lost 5 bases and J 4 bases, leaving 8 bases between the germline ends. The CDR3 nucleotides are TGTGCCAGCAGCGGGGCTCTAGAGACCCAGTACTTC. Its translation is CASSGALETQYF.

The genes are TRBV7-9 and TRBJ1-1, with D perhaps TRBD1 (6 bases). Looked up from germline, CDR1 is SEHNR and CDR2 is FQNEAQ (reference sequence). V gave up 6 bases and J gave up 3 bases, with 17 bases separating them. The CDR3 has 15 residues. This chain's CDR3 is CASRSFRGLDTEAFF. Written as DNA, the CDR3 is TGTGCCAGCAGATCGTTCAGGGGTTTGGACACTGAAGCTTTCTTT.

This clonotype has a handful of counts. CDR3 DNA: TGTGCCAGCAGCTTCTTAAGCCGAAATGAGCAGTTCTTC. Its protein is CASSFLSRNEQFF. The chain couples TRBV7-2 to TRBJ2-1; unclear D gene. The germline V gene has CDR1 SGHTA and CDR2 FQGNSA. This CDR3 spans 13 amino acids. The V end was cut by 3 bases, the J end by 7 bases, with 10 bases between.

This clonotype has only a few counts. The V and J genes are TRBV6-2 or TRBV6-3 and TRBJ2-7; D possibly corresponds to TRBD2 (6 bases). The germline V and J ends were trimmed by 5 bases and 3 bases, with 20 bases remaining between them. Germline CDR1 is MNHEY and CDR2 is SVGEGT. The CDR3 spans 16 residues. CDR3 amino acids: CASSLKGARGGYEQYF. CDR3 DNA sequence: TGTGCCAGCAGTCTAAAAGGCGCCCGGGGAGGCTACGAGCAGTACTTC.

In its sample, this clonotype was seen a few times. The chain joins TRBV4-3 to TRBJ1-2, with 7 bases matching TRBD1. Germline V lookup: CDR1 LGHNA, CDR2 YSLEER. V was pared by 0 bases and J by 4 bases, with 8 bases of the junction left unmatched. CDR3 size: 16 residues. CDR3 coding DNA: TGCGCCAGCAGCCAAGAAAAGGAGGGGGCCCTCTATGGCTACACCTTC. Protein sequence: CASSQEKEGALYGYTF.

This clonotype has a count of ten or more. This chain connects TRBV7-6 to TRBJ1-3, with 7 bases fitting TRBD1. The V gene's germline CDR1 is SGHVS and CDR2 FNYEAQ. V lost 5 bases to trimming and J lost 9 bases; unmatched junction nucleotides: 10. The CDR3 is 14 residues long. The CDR3 sequence is CASSPAEGATTIYF. CDR3 bases: TGTGCCAGCAGCCCTGCCGAGGGGGCGACCACCATATATTTT. The complete variable domain, with remaining parts taken from reference TRBV7-6 and TRBJ1-3, reads GAGVSQSPRYKVTKRGQDVALRCDPISGHVSLYWYRQALGQGPEFLTYFNYEAQQDKSGLPNDRFSAERPEGSISTLTIQRTEQRDSAMYRCASSPAEGATTIYFGEGSWLTVV.

This clonotype has only a few counts. This chain connects TRBV13 to TRBJ1-6; possible D gene TRBD1, 6 bases. CDR1 is PRHDT and CDR2 is FYEKMQ in the germline V gene (reference sequence). There are 16 residues in the CDR3. V lost 5 bases and J lost 2, with 13 bases in between. The CDR3 protein is CASSKTTGTYNSPLHF. As DNA, the CDR3 is TGTGCCAGCAGCAAGACGACAGGAACCTATAATTCACCCCTCCACTTT.

There are a few counts of this clonotype. The chain links TRBV6-2 or TRBV6-3 to TRBJ2-4; D possibly corresponds to TRBD1 (5 bases). Germline CDR1 and CDR2: MNHEY and SVGEGT. CDR3 length: 15 amino acids. The ends were cut back, 5 bases at V and 3 bases at J, with 14 bases in the middle. This CDR3 reads CASSPDKSFKNIQYF. The CDR3 bases are TGTGCCAGCAGTCCGGACAAGTCTTTCAAAAACATTCAGTACTTC.

The chain carries TRBV20-1 and TRBJ2-5, with TRBD2 matching over 9 bases. This CDR3 has 14 amino acids. Trimming removed 3 bases from V and 5 bases from J; junction bases left unmatched: 7. Germline V lookup: CDR1 DFQATT, CDR2 SNEGSKA (reference sequence). CDR3 amino acids: CSASGGGGLETQYF. The CDR3 region has the DNA TGCAGTGCTAGTGGCGGGGGGGGCCTCGAGACCCAGTACTTC.

The rearrangement uses TRBV5-4 and TRBJ2-3, with TRBD1 matching over 7 bases. Germline V CDR1 and CDR2: SGHNT, YYREEE (reference sequence). Germline trimming cut 3 bases from V and 3 bases from J; bases unmatched to any gene: 4. This CDR3 comprises 14 residues. CDR3 bases: TGTGCCAGCAGCTCCCGACAGGGAACAGATACGCAGTATTTT. It codes for CASSSRQGTDTQYF.

The chain has TRBV6-2 or TRBV6-3 and TRBJ1-5; D is ambiguous. The V gene lost 2 bases and the J gene lost 2 bases, with 7 bases spanning the gap. This CDR3 is 14 amino acids long. The germline gives CDR1 MNHEY, CDR2 SVGEGT. The CDR3 DNA sequence: TGTGCCAGCAGTTACGGGAGTGGCAATCAGCCCCAGCATTTT. It translates to CASSYGSGNQPQHF.

This clonotype has just a few counts. This chain joins TRBV6-1 and TRBJ1-1, with 7 bases identical to TRBD1. Unmatched junction bases numbered 13, after V lost 6 bases and J lost 6 bases. The CDR3 totals 15 residues. Germline values: CDR1 MNHNS, CDR2 SASEGT. DNA for the CDR3: TGTGCCAGCAGCAAAGCCGAACAGGGGATAGCTGAAGCTTTCTTT. It specifies CASSKAEQGIAEAFF.